The T cell receptor beta chain described here comes from a study of cytomegalovirus exposure and HLA in healthy donors. This clone was observed a few times. Antigen unknown. Other nucleotide sequences in the sample specify the same CDR3. PCR involved 60 Vbeta and 13 Jbeta primers. Libraries were prepared by immunoSEQ multiplex PCR; TCRdb keeps only in-frame clonotypes and omits some of them. The sample includes under 200,000 clones, roughly two thirds seen only once; the top ten take approximately 4.5%. Study results and limitations: Analyses of presence and absence presupposed an approximately uniform sequencing depth across donors. Researchers reported in a later analysis that common viral pathogens appeared linked to several top clusters. HLA alleles were associated with roughly 17,000 TCR beta sequences in a later analysis at 0.05 false discovery rate.

The germline gives CDR1 SEHNR, CDR2 FQNEAQ (reference sequence). V lost 5 bases to trimming and J lost 2 bases, with 6 bases between them. This CDR3 contains 12 residues. This rearrangement joins TRBV7-9 to TRBJ1-1; no firm D call. The origin of this receptor is a woman younger than 30 in good health and CMV-seropositive. What was sequenced was PBMCs. CDR3 amino acids: CASSPKNTEAFF. Written as DNA, the CDR3 is TGTGCCAGCAGCCCAAAAAACACTGAAGCTTTCTTT.